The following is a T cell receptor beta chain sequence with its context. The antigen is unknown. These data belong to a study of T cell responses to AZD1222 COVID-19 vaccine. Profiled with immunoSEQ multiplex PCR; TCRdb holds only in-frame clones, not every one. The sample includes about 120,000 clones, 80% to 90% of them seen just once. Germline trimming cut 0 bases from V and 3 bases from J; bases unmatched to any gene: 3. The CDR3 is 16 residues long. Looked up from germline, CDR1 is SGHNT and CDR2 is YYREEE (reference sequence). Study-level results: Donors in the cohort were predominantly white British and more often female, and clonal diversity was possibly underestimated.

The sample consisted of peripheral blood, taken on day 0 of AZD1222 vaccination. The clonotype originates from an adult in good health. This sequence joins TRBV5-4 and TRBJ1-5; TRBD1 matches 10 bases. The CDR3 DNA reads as TGTGCCAGCAGCTTGGGGGGACAGGGGCCCAATCAGCCCCAGCATTTT. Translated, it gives CASSLGGQGPNQPQHF.